The entry below gives a single TCR beta chain sequence along with its context. Specified treatment: over 15 received Ad26.COV2.S at low or high dose, single or two shots; 5 received placebo; per-sample allocation not given. The investigators took samples on day 63 after the first vaccine or placebo injection. Profiled with immunoSEQ multiplex PCR; TCRdb holds only in-frame clones, not every one. The sample holds about 320,000 clones, around 85% seen once. These data are taken from a study of Ad26.COV2.S vaccination and SARS-CoV-2 variants. The germline V gene encodes CDR1 MNHNY and CDR2 SVGAGI (reference sequence). With V trimmed by 0 bases and J by 5 bases, 1 base remained unmatched. The CDR3 runs 14 residues.

The genes are TRBV6-6 and TRBJ2-7; TRBD1 matches at 10 bases. Material: peripheral blood, obtained in a trial of Ad26.COV2.S vaccine versus placebo. The sequence derives from a person aged 18 to 65 who received the Ad26.COV2.S COVID-19 vaccine or a placebo. This chain's CDR3 is CASSYSTGGHEQYF. The CDR3 bases are TGTGCCAGCAGTTACTCGACAGGGGGCCACGAGCAGTACTTC.